This TCR beta chain was sequenced for a study of blood T cell repertoires in COVID-19. Study summary: Spain, Italy and the United States supplied samples that represented acute and convalescent COVID-19. Sample material is recorded as cDNA or gDNA derived from T cells, B-cell-depleted T cells, or PBMCs.

In the original processing: The authors estimated nucleated cell counts from reference gene primer amplification. Produced via immunoSEQ multiplex PCR; TCRdb's table is partial and in-frame only. That table gives V, J and clone size, and the DNA gave D and trimming. The sample lists 200,000 to 250,000 clones, around three quarters seen once, with 4.5% to 7% in the top ten. The CDR3 is 15 amino acids. The germline V gene has CDR1 SGHNT and CDR2 YYREEE (reference sequence). V lost 0 bases, J lost 5 bases, and 2 bases stayed unmatched. The sequenced material came from peripheral blood. The receptor was derived from a woman aged 70 to 79 with acute or convalescent COVID-19. The rearrangement joins TRBV5-4 to TRBJ2-3, with TRBD2 matching 11 bases. The CDR3: CASSLGGTSGDTQYF. As DNA, the CDR3 is TGTGCCAGCAGCTTGGGTGGGACTAGCGGAGATACGCAGTATTTT.